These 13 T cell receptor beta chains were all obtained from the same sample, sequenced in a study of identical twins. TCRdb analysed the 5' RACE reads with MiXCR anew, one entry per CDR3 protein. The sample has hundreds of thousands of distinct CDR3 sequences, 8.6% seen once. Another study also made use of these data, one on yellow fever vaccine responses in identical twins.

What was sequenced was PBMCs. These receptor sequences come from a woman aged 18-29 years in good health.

CDR3 sequence reads: CASSAQLETQYF. For the CDR3, the DNA is TGTGCCAGCAGCGCTCAATTGGAGACCCAGTACTTC. V is TRBV7-6 and J is TRBJ2-5; D is undetermined. The germline CDR1 and CDR2 sequences are SGHVS and FNYEAQ. V lost 5 bases and J 5 bases, leaving 9 bases between the germline ends. This CDR3 is built from 12 residues.

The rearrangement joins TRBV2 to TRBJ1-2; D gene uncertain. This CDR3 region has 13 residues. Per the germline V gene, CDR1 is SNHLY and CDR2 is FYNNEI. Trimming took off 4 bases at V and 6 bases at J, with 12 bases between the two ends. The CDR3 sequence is CASSVRVIDGYTF. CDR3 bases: TGTGCCAGCAGTGTACGGGTAATTGATGGCTACACCTTC. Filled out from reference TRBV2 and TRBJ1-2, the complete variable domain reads EPEVTQTPSHQVTQMGQEVILRCVPISNHLYFYWYRQILGQKVEFLVSFYNNEISEKSEIFDDQFSVERPDGSNFTLKIRSTKLEDSAMYFCASSVRVIDGYTFGSGTRLTVV.

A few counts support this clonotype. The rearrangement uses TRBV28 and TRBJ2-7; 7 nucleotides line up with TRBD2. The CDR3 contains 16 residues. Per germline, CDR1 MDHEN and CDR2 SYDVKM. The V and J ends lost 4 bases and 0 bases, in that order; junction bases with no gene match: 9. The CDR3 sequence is CASSSPGGYRSYEQYF. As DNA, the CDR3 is TGTGCCAGCAGTTCCCCGGGAGGATACCGCTCCTACGAGCAGTACTTC.

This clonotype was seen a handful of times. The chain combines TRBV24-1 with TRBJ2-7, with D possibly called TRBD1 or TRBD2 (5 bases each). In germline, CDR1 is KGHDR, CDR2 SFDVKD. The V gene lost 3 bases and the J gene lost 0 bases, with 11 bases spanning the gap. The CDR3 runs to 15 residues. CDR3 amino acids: CATSDGRGPSYEQYF. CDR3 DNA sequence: TGTGCCACCAGTGATGGACGGGGACCCTCCTACGAGCAGTACTTC.

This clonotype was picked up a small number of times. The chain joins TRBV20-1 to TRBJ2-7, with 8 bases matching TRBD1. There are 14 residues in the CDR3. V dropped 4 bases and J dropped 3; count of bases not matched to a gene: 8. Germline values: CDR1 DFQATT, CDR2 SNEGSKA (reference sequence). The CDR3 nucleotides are TGCAGTGCTACTGGGACAGGTACGCTCTACGAGCAGTACTTC. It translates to CSATGTGTLYEQYF.

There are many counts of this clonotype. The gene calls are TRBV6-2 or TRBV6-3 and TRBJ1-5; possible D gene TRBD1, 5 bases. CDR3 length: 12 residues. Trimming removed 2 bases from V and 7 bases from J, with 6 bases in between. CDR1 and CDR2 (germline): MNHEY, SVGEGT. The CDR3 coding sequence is TGTGCCAGCAGTTACCGGGACCAGCCCCAGCATTTT. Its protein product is CASSYRDQPQHF.

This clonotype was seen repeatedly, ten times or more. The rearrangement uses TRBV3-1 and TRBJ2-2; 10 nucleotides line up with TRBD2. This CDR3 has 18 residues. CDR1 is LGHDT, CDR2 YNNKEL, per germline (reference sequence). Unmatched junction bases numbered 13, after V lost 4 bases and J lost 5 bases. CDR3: CASSRISSSGRKTGELFF. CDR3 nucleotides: TGTGCCAGCAGCCGCATTTCATCTAGCGGGAGAAAAACCGGGGAGCTGTTTTTT. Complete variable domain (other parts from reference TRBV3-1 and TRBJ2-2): DTAVSQTPKYLVTQMGNDKSIKCEQNLGHDTMYWYKQDSKKFLKIMFSYNNKELIINETVPNRFSPKSPDKAHLNLHINSLELGDSAVYFCASSRISSSGRKTGELFFGEGSRLTVL.

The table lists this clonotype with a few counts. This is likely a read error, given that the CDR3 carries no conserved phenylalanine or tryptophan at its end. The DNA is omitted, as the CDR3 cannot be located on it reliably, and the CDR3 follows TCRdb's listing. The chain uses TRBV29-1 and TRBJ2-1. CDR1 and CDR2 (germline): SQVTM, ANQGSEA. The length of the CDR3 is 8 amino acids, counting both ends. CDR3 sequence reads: CSGGLDTL.

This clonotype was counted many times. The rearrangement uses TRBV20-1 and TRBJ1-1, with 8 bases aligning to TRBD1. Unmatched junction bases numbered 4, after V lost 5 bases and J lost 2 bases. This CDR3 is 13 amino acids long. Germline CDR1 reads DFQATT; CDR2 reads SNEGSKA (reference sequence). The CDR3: CSAPGQANTEAFF. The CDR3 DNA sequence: TGCAGTGCTCCGGGACAGGCTAACACTGAAGCTTTCTTT.

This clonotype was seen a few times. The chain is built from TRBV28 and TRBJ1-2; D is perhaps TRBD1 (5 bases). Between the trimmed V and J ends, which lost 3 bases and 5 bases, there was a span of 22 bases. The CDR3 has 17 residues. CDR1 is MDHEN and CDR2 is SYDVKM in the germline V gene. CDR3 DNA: TGTGCCAGCAGTTTTTCGGGGCGGTCGACCCACCCGTATGGCTACACCTTC. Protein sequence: CASSFSGRSTHPYGYTF.

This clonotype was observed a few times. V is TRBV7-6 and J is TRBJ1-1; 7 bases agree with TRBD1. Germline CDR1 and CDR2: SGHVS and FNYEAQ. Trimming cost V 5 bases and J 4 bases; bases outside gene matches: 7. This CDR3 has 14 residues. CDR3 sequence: CASSTTGQSTEAFF. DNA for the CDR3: TGTGCCAGCAGCACGACAGGGCAGAGCACTGAAGCTTTCTTT.

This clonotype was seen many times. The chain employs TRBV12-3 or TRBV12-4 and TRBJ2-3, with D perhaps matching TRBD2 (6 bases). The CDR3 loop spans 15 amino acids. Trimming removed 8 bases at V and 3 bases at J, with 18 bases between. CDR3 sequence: CASSPQVGGTDTQYF. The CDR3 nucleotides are TGTGCCAGCTCTCCCCAGGTGGGAGGTACAGATACGCAGTATTTT.

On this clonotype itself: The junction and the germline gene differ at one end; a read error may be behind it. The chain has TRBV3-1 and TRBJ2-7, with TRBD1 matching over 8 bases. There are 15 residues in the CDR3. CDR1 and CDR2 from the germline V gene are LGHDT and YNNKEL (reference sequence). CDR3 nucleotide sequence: TGTGCCACCAGCCAGCGGTTACAGGGGGCCTACGAGCAGTACTTC. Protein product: CATSQRLQGAYEQYF.